The clone carrying this TCR beta chain was observed at least ten times. What it binds is not known. TCR beta VDJ combinations and CDR3 sequences were profiled from genomic DNA. TCRdb recomputed calls from the reads with MiXCR, one row per CDR3 protein. Of about 160,000 distinct CDR3 sequences listed, 40% to 50% are singletons. The CDR3 length is 11 residues. V shed 1 base and J shed 15 bases, with 7 bases lying between them. The V gene's germline CDR1 is SGHTA and CDR2 FQGNSA. The sample comes from a study of CD8+CD57+ T cells in acquired aplastic anemia. Whole-study context: Average DNA yield from sorted CD4+ and CD8+ cells was 3.2 ug.

Flow cytometry had shown expanded CD8+CD57+ cells in the patients chosen for sequencing. Study outcomes and limitations: Patients and controls turned out to have approximately 29 CD8+ CDR3 sequences in common.

V and J are TRBV7-2 and TRBJ1-6; unclear D gene. The source of this sequence is a human donor with aplastic anemia. Sequencing input: sorted CD4+, CD8+, or CD8+CD57+ T cells (not recorded which) from PBMCs. The chain's CDR3 is CASSLDSLLHF. The CDR3 bases are TGTGCCAGCAGCTTAGACAGTCTCCTCCACTTT.